This T cell receptor (beta chain) was captured in a study of blood T cell repertoires in COVID-19. Study in general: Both acute and convalescent COVID-19 samples were obtained from the United States, Italy and Spain.

Enrollees, about 18 to 89 years old, lived in fewer than 25 US areas. Participant-reported clinical history was the basis for cohort assignment. Authors' processing steps: The assay estimated nucleated cells by amplifying reference gene primers. Profiled with immunoSEQ multiplex PCR; TCRdb holds only in-frame clones, not every one. Clonal size and the V and J genes are those of that table, whereas D and trimming came from the DNA. The data contain 300,000 or so clones, 87% of them singletons. There are 16 residues in the CDR3. Trimming pared 0 bases from V and 1 base from J, leaving 11 bases between. Germline-derived CDR1 and CDR2 are SGHTA and FQGNSA.

This clonotype originated in a woman aged 25 to 39 who had recovered from COVID-19. This chain connects TRBV7-2 to TRBJ2-3; a weak D match, TRBD2 (6 bases). Input material: PBMCs or T cells enriched from blood (not recorded which). In DNA, the CDR3 is TGTGCCAGCAGCTTAGCGCGAAAGCGGGGCACAGATACGCAGTATTTT. Amino acid sequence: CASSLARKRGTDTQYF.